This T cell receptor beta chain was profiled in a study of tumor and adjacent non-tumor tissue in lung cancer. Findings and limits, study-wide: In normal lung, the top 100 clones were significantly more dominant than in tumor.

On this clonotype itself: The antigen remains unidentified. The final CDR3 position lacks the conserved phenylalanine or tryptophan, pointing to a likely read error.

The CDR3 is 14 amino acids. CDR1 is SGHNT, CDR2 YYREEE, per germline (reference sequence). Trimming left V 4 bases short and J 5 bases short, with 15 bases between. RNA was extracted from bulk tissue without any cell sorting. More than 3 cm separated this lung sample from the edge of the tumor. TCRbeta libraries were built with three rounds of nested PCR, modified from ARM-PCR. TCRdb ran MiXCR on the multiplex PCR reads and lists one entry per CDR3 protein. The data show 90,000 to 100,000 distinct CDR3 sequences, 80% seen once. This TCR was sampled from a man aged 60 to 69 with small cell lung cancer. Material for sequencing was distant non-tumor lung tissue. This chain links TRBV5-4 with TRBJ2-5; no firm D call. The CDR3 spells CASSPVGKVETQYY. The CDR3 coding sequence is TGTGCCAGCAGCCCCGTTGGGAAGGTCGAGACCCAGTACTAC.